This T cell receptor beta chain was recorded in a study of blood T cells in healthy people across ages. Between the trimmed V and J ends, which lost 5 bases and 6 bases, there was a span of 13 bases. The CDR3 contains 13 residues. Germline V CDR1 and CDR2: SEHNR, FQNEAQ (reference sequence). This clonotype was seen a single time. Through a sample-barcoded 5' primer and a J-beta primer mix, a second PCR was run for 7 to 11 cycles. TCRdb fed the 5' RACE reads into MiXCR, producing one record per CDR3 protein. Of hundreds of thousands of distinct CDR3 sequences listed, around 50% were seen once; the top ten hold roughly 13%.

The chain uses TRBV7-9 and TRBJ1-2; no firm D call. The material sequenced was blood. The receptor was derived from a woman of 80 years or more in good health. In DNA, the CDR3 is TGTGCCAGCAGCACCCCCCATTACGATGGCTACACCTTC. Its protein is CASSTPHYDGYTF.